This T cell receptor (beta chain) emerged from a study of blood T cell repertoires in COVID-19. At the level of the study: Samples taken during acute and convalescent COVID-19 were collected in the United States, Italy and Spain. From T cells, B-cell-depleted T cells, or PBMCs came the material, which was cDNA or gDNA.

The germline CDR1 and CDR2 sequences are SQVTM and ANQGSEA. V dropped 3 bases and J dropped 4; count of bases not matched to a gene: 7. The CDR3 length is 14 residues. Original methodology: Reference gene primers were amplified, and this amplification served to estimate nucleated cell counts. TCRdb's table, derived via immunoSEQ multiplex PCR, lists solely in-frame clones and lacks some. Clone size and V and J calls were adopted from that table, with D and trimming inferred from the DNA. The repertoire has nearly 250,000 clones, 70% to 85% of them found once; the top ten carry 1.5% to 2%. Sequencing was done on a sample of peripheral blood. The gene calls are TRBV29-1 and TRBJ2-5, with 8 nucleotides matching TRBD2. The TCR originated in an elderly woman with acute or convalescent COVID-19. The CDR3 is CSVEDSGIRETQYF. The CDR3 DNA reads TGCAGCGTTGAGGATAGCGGGATACGAGAGACCCAGTACTTC. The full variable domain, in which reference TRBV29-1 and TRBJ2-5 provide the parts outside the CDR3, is SAVISQKPSRDICQRGTSLTIQCQVDSQVTMMFWYRQQPGQSLTLIATANQGSEATYESGFVIDKFPISRPNLTFSTLTVSNMSPEDSSIYLCSVEDSGIRETQYFGPGTRLLVL.